The 10 T cell receptor beta chains given below trace back to one sample, sequenced in a study of CD8 T cells in ankylosing spondylitis. TCRdb independently ran MiXCR on the 5' RACE reads; one entry per CDR3 protein. The sample records just under 95,000 distinct CDR3 sequences, just under 9% being singletons. The specimen was blood, either unsorted or a sorted T cell fraction (not recorded which). These receptor sequences come from a male donor with ankylosing spondylitis or in good health (not recorded which).

The genes are TRBV12-3 or TRBV12-4 and TRBJ1-1; D gene uncertain. The CDR3 has 14 amino acids. V dropped 6 bases and J dropped 0 bases, with 11 bases sitting between them. CDR3 region: CASSRVKMNTEAFF. The CDR3 nucleotides read TGTGCCAGCAGCCGCGTAAAAATGAACACTGAAGCTTTCTTT.

The table lists this clonotype with many counts. The V call is TRBV29-1, the J call TRBJ2-2; 12 bases agree with TRBD2. Trimming took 5 bases from V and 6 from J; bases not matched to a gene: 4. CDR1 is SQVTM and CDR2 is ANQGSEA in the germline V gene. CDR3 length: 14 residues. The CDR3 sequence: CSVRLAGVAGELFF. Here the CDR3 DNA reads TGCAGCGTTCGACTAGCGGGGGTAGCCGGGGAGCTGTTTTTT.

This clonotype was picked up many times. V gene TRBV15 combines with J gene TRBJ2-1, with D perhaps TRBD2 (7 bases). V was shortened by 4 bases and J by 3 bases, with 16 bases between the two germline ends. Germline CDR1 LNHNV, CDR2 YYDKDF (reference sequence). The CDR3 consists of 16 residues. The chain's CDR3 is CATSTKSGGLYNEQFF. The CDR3 region has the DNA TGTGCCACCAGCACAAAGTCCGGGGGGCTCTACAATGAGCAGTTCTTC. Supplemented by reference TRBV15 and TRBJ2-1, the full variable domain reads DAMVIQNPRYQVTQFGKPVTLSCSQTLNHNVMYWYQQKSSQAPKLLFHYYDKDFNNEADTPDNFQSRRPNTSFCFLDIRSPGLGDTAMYLCATSTKSGGLYNEQFFGPGTRLTVL.

The sample holds many counts of this clonotype. The CDR3 protein is CASSPGTYEQYF. CDR3 nucleotide sequence: TGTGCCAGCAGCCCGGGGACCTACGAGCAGTACTTC. The rearrangement uses TRBV9 and TRBJ2-7; the D gene is possibly TRBD2 (5 bases). V was cut by 4 bases and J by 2 bases, with 7 bases left in between. The CDR3 is 12 amino acids. CDR1 is SGDLS, CDR2 YYNGEE, per germline.

This clonotype was found many times. The chain links TRBV5-5 to TRBJ2-2; D is unresolved. Germline-derived CDR1 and CDR2 are SGHKS and YYEKEE (reference sequence). The CDR3 has 15 amino acids. The ends were cut back, 4 bases at V and 2 bases at J, with 12 bases in the middle. This CDR3 reads CASSPNSVNTGELFF. The DNA of the CDR3 is TGTGCCAGCAGCCCGAACTCGGTCAACACCGGGGAGCTGTTTTTT.

V and J are TRBV7-3 and TRBJ1-4; D ambiguous. This CDR3 region has 16 residues. Germline V gives CDR1 SGHTA, CDR2 FQGTGA. Trimming removed 2 bases at V and 3 bases at J, with 13 bases between. The CDR3 coding sequence is TGTGCCAGCAGCTTACCGGCTGCCGCGGCTAATGAAAAACTGTTTTTT. It is translated as CASSLPAAAANEKLFF.

This clonotype appeared many times. V gene TRBV24-1 combines with J gene TRBJ1-6; D is unresolved. The CDR3 loop spans 13 amino acids. V gave up 8 bases and J gave up 7 bases, with 11 bases separating them. Germline CDR1 is KGHDR and CDR2 is SFDVKD. CDR3 sequence (DNA): TGTGCCACCACTCTAGGAGGCAATTCACCCCTCCACTTT. This translates into CATTLGGNSPLHF.

This sequence joins TRBV5-1 and TRBJ2-7, with D tentatively TRBD1 (7 bases). CDR1 and CDR2 (germline): SGHRS, YFSETQ. V was clipped by 5 bases and J by 5 bases, with 17 bases between them. This CDR3 is 14 amino acids long. The CDR3 nucleotides are TGCGCCAGCAGGGTGGCGGGACAGCTAAACGAGCAGTACTTC. This gives the protein CASRVAGQLNEQYF.

This clonotype has at least ten counts. The rearrangement uses TRBV6-2 or TRBV6-3 and TRBJ2-1; 7 bases map to TRBD2. V shed 6 bases and J 6 bases; nucleotides not matched to a gene: 5. The CDR3 length is 13 residues. CDR1 is MNHEY and CDR2 is SVGEGT in the germline V gene. CDR3 in DNA: TGTGCCAGCAGGCAGGGAGGGTTCAATGAGCAGTTCTTC. It encodes CASRQGGFNEQFF.

This clonotype was seen ten or more times. The chain uses TRBV15 and TRBJ2-1; D gene ambiguous. Trimming took off 6 bases at V and 4 bases at J, with 16 bases between the two ends. The CDR3 has 15 amino acids. The germline gives CDR1 LNHNV, CDR2 YYDKDF (reference sequence). CDR3 sequence: CATREDGSVYNEQFF. DNA of the CDR3: TGTGCCACCAGAGAAGACGGGTCAGTATACAATGAGCAGTTCTTC.